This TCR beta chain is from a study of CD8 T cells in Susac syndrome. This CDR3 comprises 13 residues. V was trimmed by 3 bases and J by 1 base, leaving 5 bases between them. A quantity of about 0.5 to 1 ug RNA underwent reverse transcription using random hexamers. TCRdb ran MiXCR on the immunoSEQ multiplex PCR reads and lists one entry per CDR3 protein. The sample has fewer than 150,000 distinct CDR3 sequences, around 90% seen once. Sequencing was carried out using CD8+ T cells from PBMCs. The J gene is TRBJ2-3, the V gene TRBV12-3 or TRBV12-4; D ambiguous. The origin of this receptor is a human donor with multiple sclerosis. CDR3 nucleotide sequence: TGTGCCAGCAGTTTCCAGGGCACAGATACGCAGTATTTT. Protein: CASSFQGTDTQYF.